The clone carrying this T cell receptor beta chain has more than one count but fewer than ten. The antigen remains undetermined. Trimming cost V 4 bases and J 4 bases; bases outside gene matches: 2. The CDR3 length is 13 residues. Germline CDR1 and CDR2: SGHNT and YYREEE (reference sequence). This record comes from a study of radiation and T cells in renal cell carcinoma. Study at large: Nephrectomy followed 15 Gy stereotactic body radiation by 4 weeks.

The repertoire was sequenced with immunoSEQ multiplex PCR; TCRdb's copy has only in-frame clones and lacks some. The data show some 120,000 clones, approximately 90% seen once. Time point noted: blood 2 weeks post-SBRT. Treatment reported: 15 Gy SBRT to primary tumor, nephrectomy 4 weeks later. This renal cell carcinoma was of the clear cell type. Whole-study results and caveats: From baseline, blood top tumor clonotypes peaked at 2 weeks post-radiation.

The gene calls are TRBV5-4 and TRBJ1-1; TRBD1 matches 9 bases. Here the sequenced sample was blood, taken from a patient whose treatment included radiotherapy and nephrectomy. This clonotype was sampled from a woman in her seventies with renal cell carcinoma. Written as DNA, the CDR3 is TGTGCCAGCAGCCAGGGACAGGGCACTGAAGCTTTCTTT. It yields the protein CASSQGQGTEAFF.